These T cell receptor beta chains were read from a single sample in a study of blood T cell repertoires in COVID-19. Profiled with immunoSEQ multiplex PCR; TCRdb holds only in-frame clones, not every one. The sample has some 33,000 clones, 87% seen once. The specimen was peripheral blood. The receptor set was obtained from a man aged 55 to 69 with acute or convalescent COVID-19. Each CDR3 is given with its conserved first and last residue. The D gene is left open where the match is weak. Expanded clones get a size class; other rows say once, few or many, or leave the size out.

CASTPDWNYGYTF TGTGCCAGCACCCCAGACTGGAACTATGGCTACACCTTC TRBJ1-2 - TRBV2 -
CASSFGGMKSEAFF TGTGCCAGCAGCTTCGGAGGGATGAAGTCTGAAGCTTTCTTT TRBJ1-1 - TRBV11-3 once
CASSLDEGDGYTF TGTGCCAGCAGCTTAGATGAGGGGGATGGCTACACCTTC TRBJ1-2 - TRBV7-2 -
CASSQSRSHAEAFF TGTGCCAGCAGCCAATCCCGCAGTCATGCTGAAGCTTTCTTT TRBJ1-1 - TRBV3-1/TRBV3-2 -
CATTPRGTGGNTDTQYF TGTGCCACCACTCCTAGAGGGACAGGGGGAAACACAGATACGCAGTATTTT TRBJ2-3 TRBD1 TRBV24-1 -
CATSVGLAGESEQFF TGTGCCACCAGTGTCGGTCTAGCGGGAGAGAGTGAGCAGTTCTTC TRBJ2-1 TRBD2 TRBV24-1 -
CASSLGQGGHYGYTF TGTGCCAGCAGTTTAGGTCAGGGGGGTCACTATGGCTACACCTTC TRBJ1-2 TRBD1 TRBV28 -
CAWSLYPDREDSPLHF TGTGCCTGGAGTCTCTACCCAGACAGGGAGGACTCACCCCTCCACTTT TRBJ1-6 TRBD1 TRBV30 once
CASREYYGYTF TGTGCCAGCCGAGAGTACTATGGCTACACCTTC TRBJ1-2 - TRBV28 -
CSVEDRKAGGITGELFF TGCAGCGTTGAAGATCGGAAAGCGGGAGGGATCACCGGGGAGCTGTTTTTT TRBJ2-2 TRBD2 TRBV29-1 few
CASSLGTATNEKLFF TGTGCCAGCAGTCTAGGGACAGCAACTAATGAAAAACTGTTTTTT TRBJ1-4 TRBD1 TRBV27 -
CASSPNRGWADTQYF TGTGCCAGCAGCCCAAACAGGGGTTGGGCAGATACGCAGTATTTT TRBJ2-3 TRBD1 TRBV7-9 -
CASSLGPSGSNEQFF TGTGCCAGCAGCTTGGGACCTAGCGGGAGCAATGAGCAGTTCTTC TRBJ2-1 TRBD2 TRBV5-6 once
CATSRDRLNEQFF TGTGCCACCAGCAGAGATCGACTCAATGAGCAGTTCTTC TRBJ2-1 - TRBV15 -
CASSLAGGYEQFF TGTGCCAGCAGTTTAGCGGGAGGCTATGAGCAGTTCTTC TRBJ2-1 TRBD2 TRBV6-4 -
CASRLLAGGLAANTGELFF TGTGCCAGCAGGTTACTAGCGGGAGGGCTTGCAGCGAACACCGGGGAGCTGTTTTTT TRBJ2-2 TRBD2 TRBV28 -
CASSTFDRTPNEQYF TGTGCCAGTAGTACGTTTGACCGGACACCAAACGAGCAGTACTTC TRBJ2-7 - TRBV19 -
CASSIPYSEQFF TGTGCCAGCAGCATCCCGTACAGTGAGCAGTTCTTC TRBJ2-1 - TRBV11-3 once
CASSGPFIAGGTYEQYF TGTGCCAGCAGTGGACCTTTTATAGCGGGAGGGACCTACGAGCAGTACTTC TRBJ2-7 TRBD2 TRBV6-1 few
CAISLNLFTGANQPQHF TGTGCCATCAGTCTCAACCTATTTACAGGGGCTAATCAGCCCCAGCATTTT TRBJ1-5 TRBD1 TRBV10-3 -
CASSVGSSGSYNEQFF TGTGCCAGCAGCGTTGGCTCTAGCGGATCCTACAATGAGCAGTTCTTC TRBJ2-1 TRBD2 TRBV9 -
CATSDSGGATDTQYF TGTGCCACCAGTGATTCAGGAGGGGCCACAGATACGCAGTATTTT TRBJ2-3 - TRBV24-1 once
CASSLNRQETQYF TGTGCCAGCAGTTTGAACAGGCAAGAGACCCAGTACTTC TRBJ2-5 - TRBV12-3/TRBV12-4 -
CATSEPGRTDTQYF TGTGCCACCAGTGAGCCAGGGAGGACAGATACGCAGTATTTT TRBJ2-3 - TRBV24-1 -
CASKRRGGTGELFF TGTGCCAGCAAAAGGAGGGGTGGCACCGGGGAGCTGTTTTTT TRBJ2-2 - TRBV28 few
CASTVRGMVETQYF TGTGCCAGCACCGTGAGGGGGATGGTGGAGACCCAGTACTTC TRBJ2-5 - TRBV28 -
CARGDDRALYEQYF TGTGCTAGGGGCGACGACAGGGCTTTATACGAGCAGTACTTC TRBJ2-7 TRBD1 TRBV3-1/TRBV3-2 few